These 8 T cell receptor beta chains share one sample of origin, sequenced in a study of OX40 agonist ivuxolimab in advanced cancers. Method: immunoSEQ multiplex PCR; TCRdb's copy keeps in-frame clones and lacks some. The profile covers about 93,000 clones, with roughly 92% appearing a single time and over 2.5% taken by the ten largest. The sample was CD4+ or CD8+ T cells sorted from blood, taken in a trial of the OX40 agonist ivuxolimab. Receptors originate from an adult with an advanced solid tumor such as melanoma, head and neck, liver or kidney cancer.

This rearrangement joins TRBV6-1 to TRBJ1-1, with no clear D. Trimming pared 1 base from V and 0 bases from J, leaving 9 bases between. Germline V lookup: CDR1 MNHNS, CDR2 SASEGT. The CDR3 sequence is 15 residues long. CDR3 amino acids: CASSEEVGLNTEAFF. Written as DNA, the CDR3 is TGTGCCAGCAGTGAAGAGGTGGGATTGAACACTGAAGCTTTCTTT.

The chain has TRBV27 and TRBJ2-7; D call uncertain. V gave up 4 bases and J gave up 6 bases, with 10 bases separating them. The CDR3 totals 12 residues. The V gene's germline CDR1 is MNHEY and CDR2 SMNVEV (reference sequence). The CDR3 region has the DNA TGTGCCAGCAGTTCAGGTGGGCGCGAGCAGTACTTC. Translating gives CASSSGGREQYF.

The V gene is TRBV7-3, the J gene TRBJ2-1, with TRBD1 matching 8 bases. CDR1 SGHTA and CDR2 FQGTGA come from the germline V gene. V shed 1 base, J shed 11 bases, and the junction held 16 bases outside the gene matches. This CDR3 region has 17 residues. DNA of the CDR3: TGTGCCAGCAGCTTAATGCCGGACAGGGCCTATGGTGAGAAGCAGTTCTTC. Translating gives CASSLMPDRAYGEKQFF.

This sequence joins TRBV11-2 and TRBJ2-3; unclear D gene. Trimming pared 10 bases from V and 6 bases from J, leaving 14 bases between. Germline assignment: CDR1 SGHAT and CDR2 FQNNGV. The CDR3 runs to 12 residues. CDR3 DNA sequence: TGTGCCACCCGAATCAGGCTGGATACGCAGTATTTT. Residues: CATRIRLDTQYF.

The CDR3 bases are TGTGCCAGCAGACTTGGGGCCGAGCAGTACTTC. Residues: CASRLGAEQYF. The gene calls are TRBV27 and TRBJ2-7; D may be TRBD1 (5 bases). Per the germline V gene, CDR1 is MNHEY and CDR2 is SMNVEV (reference sequence). The CDR3 is 11 amino acids. The ends were cut back, 6 bases at V and 6 bases at J, with 9 bases in the middle.

V usage is TRBV6-1 and J usage is TRBJ1-3; no firm D call. The CDR3 totals 15 residues. Germline values: CDR1 MNHNS, CDR2 SASEGT. V lost 4 bases to trimming and J lost 2 bases, with 12 bases between them. CDR3 in amino acids: CASSVDGTAGNTIYF. CDR3 DNA sequence: TGTGCCAGCAGTGTCGACGGAACGGCTGGAAACACCATATATTTT.

J is TRBJ1-3 and V is TRBV29-1; a possible D gene is TRBD1 (6 bases). The germline V gene has CDR1 SQVTM and CDR2 ANQGSEA. V was trimmed by 2 bases and J by 0 bases, leaving 8 bases between them. The CDR3 has 14 amino acids. CDR3 protein: CSVELTGSGNTIYF. DNA for the CDR3: TGCAGCGTTGAACTGACAGGCTCTGGAAACACCATATATTTT. The whole variable domain, filled in from reference TRBV29-1 and TRBJ1-3, reads SAVISQKPSRDICQRGTSLTIQCQVDSQVTMMFWYRQQPGQSLTLIATANQGSEATYESGFVIDKFPISRPNLTFSTLTVSNMSPEDSSIYLCSVELTGSGNTIYFGEGSWLTVV.

This chain joins TRBV7-9 and TRBJ2-7; no clear D gene. The CDR3 extends over 12 amino acids. The germline V gene has CDR1 SEHNR and CDR2 FQNEAQ (reference sequence). Trimming removed 2 bases at V and 2 bases at J, with 4 bases between. The CDR3 spells CASSLPAYEQYF. The CDR3 DNA follows: TGTGCCAGCAGCTTACCAGCCTACGAGCAGTACTTC.